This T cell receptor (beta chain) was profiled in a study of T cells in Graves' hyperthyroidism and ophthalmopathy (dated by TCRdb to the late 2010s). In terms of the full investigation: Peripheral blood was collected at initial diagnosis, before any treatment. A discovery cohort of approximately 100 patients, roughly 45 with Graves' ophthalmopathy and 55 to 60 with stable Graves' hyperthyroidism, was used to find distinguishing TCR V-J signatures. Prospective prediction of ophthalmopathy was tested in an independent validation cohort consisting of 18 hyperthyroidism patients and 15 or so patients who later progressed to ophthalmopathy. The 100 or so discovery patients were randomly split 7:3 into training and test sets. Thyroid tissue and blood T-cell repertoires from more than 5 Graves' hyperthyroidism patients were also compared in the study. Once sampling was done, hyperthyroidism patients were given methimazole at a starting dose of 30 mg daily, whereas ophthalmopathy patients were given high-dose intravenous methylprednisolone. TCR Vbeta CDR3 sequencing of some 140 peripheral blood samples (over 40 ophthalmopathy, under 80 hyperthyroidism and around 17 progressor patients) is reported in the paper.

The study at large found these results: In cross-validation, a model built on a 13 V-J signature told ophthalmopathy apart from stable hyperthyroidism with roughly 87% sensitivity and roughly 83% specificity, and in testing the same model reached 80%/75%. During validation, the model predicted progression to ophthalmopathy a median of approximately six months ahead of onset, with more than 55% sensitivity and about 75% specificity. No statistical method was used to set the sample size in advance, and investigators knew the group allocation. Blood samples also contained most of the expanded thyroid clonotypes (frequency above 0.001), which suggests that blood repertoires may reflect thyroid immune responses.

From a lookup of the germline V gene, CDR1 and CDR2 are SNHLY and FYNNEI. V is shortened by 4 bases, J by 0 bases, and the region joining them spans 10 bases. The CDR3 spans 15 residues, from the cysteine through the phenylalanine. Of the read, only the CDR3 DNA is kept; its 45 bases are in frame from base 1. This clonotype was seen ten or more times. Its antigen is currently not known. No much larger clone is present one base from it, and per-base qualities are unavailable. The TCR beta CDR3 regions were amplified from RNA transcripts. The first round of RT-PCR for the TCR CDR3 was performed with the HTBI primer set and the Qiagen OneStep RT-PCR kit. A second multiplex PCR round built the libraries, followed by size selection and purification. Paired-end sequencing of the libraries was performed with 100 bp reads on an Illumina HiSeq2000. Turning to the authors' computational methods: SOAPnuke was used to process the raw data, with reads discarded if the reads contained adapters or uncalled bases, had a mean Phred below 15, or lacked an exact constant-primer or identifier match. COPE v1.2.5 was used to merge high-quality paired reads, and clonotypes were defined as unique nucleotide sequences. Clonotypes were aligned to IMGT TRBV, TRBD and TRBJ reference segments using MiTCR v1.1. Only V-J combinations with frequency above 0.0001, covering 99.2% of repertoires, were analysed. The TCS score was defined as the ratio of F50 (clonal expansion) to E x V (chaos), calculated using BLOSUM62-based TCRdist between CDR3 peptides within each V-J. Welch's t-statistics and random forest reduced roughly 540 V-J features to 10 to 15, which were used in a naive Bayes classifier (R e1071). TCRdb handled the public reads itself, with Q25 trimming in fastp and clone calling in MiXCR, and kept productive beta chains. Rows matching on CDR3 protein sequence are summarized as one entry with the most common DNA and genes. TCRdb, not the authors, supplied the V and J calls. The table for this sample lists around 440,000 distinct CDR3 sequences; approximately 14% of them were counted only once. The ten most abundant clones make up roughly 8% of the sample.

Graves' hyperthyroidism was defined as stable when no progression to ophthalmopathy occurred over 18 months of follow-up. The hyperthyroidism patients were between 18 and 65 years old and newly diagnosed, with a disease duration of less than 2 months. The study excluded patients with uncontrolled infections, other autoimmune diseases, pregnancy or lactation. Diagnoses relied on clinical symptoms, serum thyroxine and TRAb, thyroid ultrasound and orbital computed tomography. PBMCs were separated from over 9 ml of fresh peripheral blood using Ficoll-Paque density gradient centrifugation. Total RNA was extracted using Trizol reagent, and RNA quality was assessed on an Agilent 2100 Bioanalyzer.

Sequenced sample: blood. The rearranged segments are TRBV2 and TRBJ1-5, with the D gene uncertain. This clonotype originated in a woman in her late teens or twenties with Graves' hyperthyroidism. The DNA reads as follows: TGTGCCAGCAGTGGCGACACGGCTAGCAATCAGCCCCAGCATTTT. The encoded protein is CASSGDTASNQPQHF.